This is a list of T cell receptor beta chains from one sample in a study of shared clonotypes between healthy human individuals. Only in-frame clones appear in the TCRdb table, and some are missing; sequencing was by immunoSEQ multiplex PCR. The data contain about 820,000 clones, more than 85% of them singletons. Sequences were obtained from naive CD8+ T cells sorted from blood. These receptors were collected from a man aged 25 to 40 in good health. CDR3s include the opening cysteine and the closing phenylalanine or tryptophan. The D gene is left open where the match is weak. Only part of the rows carry a size: once, few, many, or a class if the clone is expanded.

V gene: TRBV5-6; clone size: -; J gene: TRBJ2-1; D gene: TRBD2; CDR3 DNA: TGTGCCAGCAGCTTGGTTGAGCGGGGACCAGACAATGAGCAGTTCTTC; CDR3 protein: CASSLVERGPDNEQFF
V gene: TRBV5-1; clone size: -; J gene: TRBJ2-5; D gene: TRBD1; CDR3 DNA: TGCGCCAGCAGCTTATGGGGACAGGATATGTACCAAGAGACCCAGTACTTC; CDR3 protein: CASSLWGQDMYQETQYF
V gene: TRBV9; clone size: -; J gene: TRBJ2-7; D gene: TRBD2; CDR3 DNA: TGTGCCAGCAGCTCACAGCGGGATGTCTCCTACGAGCAGTACTTC; CDR3 protein: CASSSQRDVSYEQYF
V gene: TRBV5-1; clone size: -; J gene: TRBJ2-7; D gene: -; CDR3 DNA: TGCGCCAGCAGCTTGGGCCCCTCAGGTGGGCAACTCGGCGAGCAGTACTTC; CDR3 protein: CASSLGPSGGQLGEQYF
V gene: TRBV28; clone size: -; J gene: TRBJ2-5; D gene: -; CDR3 DNA: TGTGCCAGCAGTTTCCTGGACGGAAAAGAGACCCAGTACTTC; CDR3 protein: CASSFLDGKETQYF
V gene: TRBV4-1; clone size: once; J gene: TRBJ2-7; D gene: -; CDR3 DNA: TGCGCCAGCAGCCAAGCTACAGGGTGGAGTTACGAGCAGTACTTC; CDR3 protein: CASSQATGWSYEQYF
V gene: TRBV27; clone size: -; J gene: TRBJ2-1; D gene: TRBD1; CDR3 DNA: TGTGCCAGCAGTCCCTTGGACAGGGGGAAGCAGTTCTTC; CDR3 protein: CASSPLDRGKQFF
V gene: TRBV6-5; clone size: -; J gene: TRBJ2-3; D gene: TRBD1; CDR3 DNA: TGTGCCAGCAGTTACACAGGGGGATCCCCCTCAGATACGCAGTATTTT; CDR3 protein: CASSYTGGSPSDTQYF
V gene: TRBV5-6; clone size: -; J gene: TRBJ1-1; D gene: -; CDR3 DNA: TGTGCCAGCAGCCTCCCGGCTAGCCCTGAAGCTTTCTTT; CDR3 protein: CASSLPASPEAFF
V gene: TRBV7-8; clone size: -; J gene: TRBJ2-2; D gene: -; CDR3 DNA: TGTGCCAGCAGTCCGGGACTCTCTAACACCGGGGAGCTGTTTTTT; CDR3 protein: CASSPGLSNTGELFF
V gene: TRBV11-2; clone size: -; J gene: TRBJ2-5; D gene: -; CDR3 DNA: TGTGCCAGCAGCTTATCTCCGCCGTGGGGGCAAGAGACCCAGTACTTC; CDR3 protein: CASSLSPPWGQETQYF
V gene: TRBV5-1; clone size: -; J gene: TRBJ1-1; D gene: -; CDR3 DNA: TGCGCCAGCAGCCCAGAGGGGAGTCAGACTGAAGCTTTCTTT; CDR3 protein: CASSPEGSQTEAFF
V gene: TRBV25-1; clone size: -; J gene: TRBJ1-4; D gene: TRBD1; CDR3 DNA: TGTGCCACGGGCTTACAGGGGTCTGAAAAACTGTTTTTT; CDR3 protein: CATGLQGSEKLFF
V gene: TRBV7-9; clone size: -; J gene: TRBJ2-7; D gene: -; CDR3 DNA: TGTGCCAGCAGCAACGACAGGTCCTACGAGCAGTACTTC; CDR3 protein: CASSNDRSYEQYF
V gene: TRBV28; clone size: -; J gene: TRBJ2-1; D gene: TRBD2; CDR3 DNA: TGTGCCAGCAGATCCCCCATCCTGACTAGCGGGAGAATCCATGAGCAGTTCTTC; CDR3 protein: CASRSPILTSGRIHEQFF
V gene: TRBV19; clone size: -; J gene: TRBJ2-1; D gene: TRBD2; CDR3 DNA: TGTGCCAGTAGTGCCGCTGGGGAGGGTTACAATGAGCAGTTCTTC; CDR3 protein: CASSAAGEGYNEQFF
V gene: TRBV30; clone size: -; J gene: TRBJ1-4; D gene: -; CDR3 DNA: TGTGCCTGGAGTGTACAATCGGGTGTTAATGAAAAACTGTTTTTT; CDR3 protein: CAWSVQSGVNEKLFF
V gene: TRBV28; clone size: -; J gene: TRBJ1-5; D gene: TRBD1; CDR3 DNA: TGTGCCAGCAGTTTACCGGACAGGGTCGATCAGCCCCAGCATTTT; CDR3 protein: CASSLPDRVDQPQHF
V gene: TRBV18; clone size: -; J gene: TRBJ2-5; D gene: -; CDR3 DNA: TGTGCCAGCTCACCAAATCAACTAGGCCAAGAGACCCAGTACTTC; CDR3 protein: CASSPNQLGQETQYF
V gene: TRBV9; clone size: -; J gene: TRBJ2-3; D gene: TRBD2; CDR3 DNA: TGTGCCAGCAGCGTAGCTAAGGAGCGGGAGGGCCTCACAGATACGCAGTATTTT; CDR3 protein: CASSVAKEREGLTDTQYF